The following is a T cell receptor (beta chain) sequence with its context. The CDR3 extends over 15 amino acids. CDR1 is MDHEN, CDR2 SYDVKM, per germline. V lost 3 bases to trimming and J lost 8 bases; unmatched junction nucleotides: 8. The data originate from a study of blood T cell repertoires in COVID-19. Using immunoSEQ multiplex PCR, the repertoire was profiled, and TCRdb retains in-frame clones only, with some absent. The data show more than 95,000 clones, around three quarters seen once. The TCR originated in an older woman with acute or convalescent COVID-19. The sample taken for sequencing was peripheral blood. The chain combines TRBV28 with TRBJ2-1; 9 bases match TRBD2. This CDR3 reads CASSFSGGRVDEQFF. CDR3 coding DNA: TGTGCCAGCAGTTTTAGCGGCGGGAGGGTCGATGAGCAGTTCTTC.